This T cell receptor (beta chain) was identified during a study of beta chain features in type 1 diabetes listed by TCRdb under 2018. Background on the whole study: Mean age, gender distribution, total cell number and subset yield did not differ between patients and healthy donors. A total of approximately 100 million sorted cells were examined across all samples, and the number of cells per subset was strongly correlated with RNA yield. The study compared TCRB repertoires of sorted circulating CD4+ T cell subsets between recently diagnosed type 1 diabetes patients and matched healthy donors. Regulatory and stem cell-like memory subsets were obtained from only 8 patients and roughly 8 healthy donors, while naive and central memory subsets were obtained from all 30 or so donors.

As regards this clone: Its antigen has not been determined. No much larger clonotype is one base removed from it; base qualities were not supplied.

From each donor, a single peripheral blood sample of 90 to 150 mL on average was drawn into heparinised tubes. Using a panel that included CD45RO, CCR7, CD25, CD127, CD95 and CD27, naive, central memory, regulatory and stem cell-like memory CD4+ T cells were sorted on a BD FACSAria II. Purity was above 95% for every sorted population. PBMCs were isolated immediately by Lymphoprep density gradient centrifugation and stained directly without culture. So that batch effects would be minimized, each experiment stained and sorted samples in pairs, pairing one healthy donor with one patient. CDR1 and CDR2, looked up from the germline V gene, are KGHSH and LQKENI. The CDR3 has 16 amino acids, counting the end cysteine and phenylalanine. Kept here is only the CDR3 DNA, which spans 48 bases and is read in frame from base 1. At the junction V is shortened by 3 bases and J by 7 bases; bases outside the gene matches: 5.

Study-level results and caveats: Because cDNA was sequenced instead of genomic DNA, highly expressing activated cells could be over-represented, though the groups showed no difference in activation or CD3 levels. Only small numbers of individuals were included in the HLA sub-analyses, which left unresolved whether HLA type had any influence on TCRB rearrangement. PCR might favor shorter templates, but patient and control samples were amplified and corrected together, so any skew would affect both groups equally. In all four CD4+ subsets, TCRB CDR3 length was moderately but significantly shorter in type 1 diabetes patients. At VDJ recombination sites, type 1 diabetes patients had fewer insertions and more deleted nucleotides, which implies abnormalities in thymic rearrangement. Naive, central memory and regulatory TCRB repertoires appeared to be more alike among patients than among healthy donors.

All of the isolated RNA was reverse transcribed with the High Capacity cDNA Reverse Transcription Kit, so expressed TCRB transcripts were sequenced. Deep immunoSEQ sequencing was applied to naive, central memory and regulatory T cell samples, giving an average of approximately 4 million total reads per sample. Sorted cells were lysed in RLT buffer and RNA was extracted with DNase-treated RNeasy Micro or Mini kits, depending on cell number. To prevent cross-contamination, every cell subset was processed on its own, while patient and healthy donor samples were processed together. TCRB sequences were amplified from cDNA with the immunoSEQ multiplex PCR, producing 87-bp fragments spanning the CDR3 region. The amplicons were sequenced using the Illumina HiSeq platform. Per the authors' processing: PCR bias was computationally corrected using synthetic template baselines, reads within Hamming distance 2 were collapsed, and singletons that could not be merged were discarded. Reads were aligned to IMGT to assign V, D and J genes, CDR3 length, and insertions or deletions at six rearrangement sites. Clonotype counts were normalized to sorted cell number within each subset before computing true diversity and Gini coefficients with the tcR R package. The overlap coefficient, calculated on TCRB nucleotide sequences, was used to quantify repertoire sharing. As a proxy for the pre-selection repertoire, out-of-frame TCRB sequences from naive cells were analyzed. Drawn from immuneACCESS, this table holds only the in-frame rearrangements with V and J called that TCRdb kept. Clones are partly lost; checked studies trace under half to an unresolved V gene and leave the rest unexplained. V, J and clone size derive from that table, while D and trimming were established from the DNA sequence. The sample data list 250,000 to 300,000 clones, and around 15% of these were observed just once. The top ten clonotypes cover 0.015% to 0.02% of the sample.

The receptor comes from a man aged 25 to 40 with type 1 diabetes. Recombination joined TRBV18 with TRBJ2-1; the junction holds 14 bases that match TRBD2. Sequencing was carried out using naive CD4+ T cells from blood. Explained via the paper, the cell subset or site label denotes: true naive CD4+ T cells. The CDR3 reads CASSPRLAGGPNEQFF. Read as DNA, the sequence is TGTGCCAGCTCACCCCGACTAGCGGGAGGGCCTAATGAGCAGTTCTTC.